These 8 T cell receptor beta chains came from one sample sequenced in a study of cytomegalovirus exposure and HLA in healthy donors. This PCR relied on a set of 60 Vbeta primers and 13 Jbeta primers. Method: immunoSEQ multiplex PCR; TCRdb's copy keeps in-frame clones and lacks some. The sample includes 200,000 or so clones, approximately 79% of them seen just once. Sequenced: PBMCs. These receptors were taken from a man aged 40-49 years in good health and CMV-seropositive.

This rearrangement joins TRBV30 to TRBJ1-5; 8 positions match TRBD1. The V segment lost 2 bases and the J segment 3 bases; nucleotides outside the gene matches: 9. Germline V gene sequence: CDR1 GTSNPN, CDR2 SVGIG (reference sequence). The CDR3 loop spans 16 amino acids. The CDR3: CAWSISQTGDNQPQHF. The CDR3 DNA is TGTGCCTGGAGTATCAGCCAGACAGGGGACAATCAGCCCCAGCATTTT.

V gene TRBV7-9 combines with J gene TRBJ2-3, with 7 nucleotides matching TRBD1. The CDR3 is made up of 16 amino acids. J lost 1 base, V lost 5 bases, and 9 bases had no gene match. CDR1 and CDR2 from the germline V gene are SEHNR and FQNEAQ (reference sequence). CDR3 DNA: TGTGCCAGCAGCCCAGTACAGGGGAAGGGCACAGATACGCAGTATTTT. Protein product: CASSPVQGKGTDTQYF.

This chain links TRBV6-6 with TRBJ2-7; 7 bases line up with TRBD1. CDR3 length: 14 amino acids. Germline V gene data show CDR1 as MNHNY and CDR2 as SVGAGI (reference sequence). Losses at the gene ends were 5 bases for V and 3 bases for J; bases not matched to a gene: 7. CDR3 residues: CASSTTWTGYEQYF. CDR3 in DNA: TGTGCCAGCAGTACGACTTGGACAGGCTACGAGCAGTACTTC.

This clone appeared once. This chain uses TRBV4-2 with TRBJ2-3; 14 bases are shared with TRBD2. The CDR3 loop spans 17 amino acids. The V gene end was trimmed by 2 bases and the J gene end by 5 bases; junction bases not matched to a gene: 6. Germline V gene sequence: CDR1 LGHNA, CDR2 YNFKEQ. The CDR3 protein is CASSQPRGLAGEDTQYF. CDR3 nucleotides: TGTGCCAGCAGCCAACCCAGGGGACTAGCGGGGGAAGATACGCAGTATTTT.

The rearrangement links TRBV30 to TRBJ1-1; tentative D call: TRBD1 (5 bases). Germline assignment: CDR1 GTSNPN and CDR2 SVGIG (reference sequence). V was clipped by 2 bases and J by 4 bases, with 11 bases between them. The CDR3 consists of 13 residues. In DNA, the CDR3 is TGTGCCTGGAGTTTGGGGGGTAGCACTGAAGCTTTCTTT. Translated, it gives CAWSLGGSTEAFF.

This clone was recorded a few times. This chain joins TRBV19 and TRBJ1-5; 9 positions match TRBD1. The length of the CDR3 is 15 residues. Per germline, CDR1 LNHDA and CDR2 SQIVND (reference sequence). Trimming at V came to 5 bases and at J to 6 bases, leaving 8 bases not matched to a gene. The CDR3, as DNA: TGTGCCAGTAGTCCCGGACAGGGGTACGGTCAGCCCCAGCATTTT. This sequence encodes CASSPGQGYGQPQHF.

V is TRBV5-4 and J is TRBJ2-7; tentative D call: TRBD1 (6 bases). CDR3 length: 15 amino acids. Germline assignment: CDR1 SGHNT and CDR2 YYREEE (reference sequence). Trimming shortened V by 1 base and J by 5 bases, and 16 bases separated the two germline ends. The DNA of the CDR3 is TGTGCCAGCAGCTTGATGGGGGCCGGGGCCCACGAGCAGTACTTC. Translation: CASSLMGAGAHEQYF. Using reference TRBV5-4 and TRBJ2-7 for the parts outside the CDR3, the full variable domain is ETGVTQSPTHLIKTRGQQVTLRCSSQSGHNTVSWYQQALGQGPQFIFQYYREEENGRGNFPPRFSGLQFPNYSSELNVNALELDDSALYLCASSLMGAGAHEQYFGPGTRLTVT.

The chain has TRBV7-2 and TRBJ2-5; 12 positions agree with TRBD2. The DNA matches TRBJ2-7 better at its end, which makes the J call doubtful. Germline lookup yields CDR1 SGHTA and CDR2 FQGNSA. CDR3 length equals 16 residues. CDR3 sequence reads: CASSPTGTSGSYEQYF. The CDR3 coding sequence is TGTGCCAGCAGCCCAACTGGGACTAGCGGGTCCTACGAGCAGTACTTC.